This is a list of T cell receptor beta chains from one sample in a study of vaccination and CD4 T cells after COVID-19. Each CDR3 protein is one row after TCRdb ran MiXCR on the PCR reads. The table records around 16,000 distinct CDR3 sequences, about 67% of them present only once. For these TCRs, the target antigens are not known. The sample consisted of CD4+ T cells from blood, cultured in vitro. These receptors came from a human donor who had recovered from COVID-19. Both conserved end residues are part of each CDR3. A D gene is named only where the DNA matches it firmly. Expanded clones are given a class, and other clones once, few, many or no size at all.

j_call	v_call	d_call	clone_size	cdr3_aa	cdr3_nt
TRBJ1-6	TRBV7-9	TRBD1	.	CASSRQGRNSPLHF	TGTGCCAGCAGCCGACAGGGACGGAATTCACCCCTCCACTTT
TRBJ2-3	TRBV27	.	.	CASARAGPKADTQYF	TGTGCCAGCGCGAGGGCGGGCCCGAAGGCCGATACGCAGTATTTT
TRBJ2-3	TRBV28	TRBD2	.	CASSLYRLAGSGTDTQYF	TGTGCCAGCAGTTTATATCGACTAGCGGGCAGTGGCACAGATACGCAGTATTTT
TRBJ2-2	TRBV7-9	.	.	CASSSRPRAGELFF	TGTGCCAGCAGCTCACGGCCCCGCGCCGGGGAGCTGTTTTTT
TRBJ2-3	TRBV6-2/TRBV6-3	.	.	CASSGSGTAADTQYF	TGTGCCAGCAGTGGGTCCGGGACCGCAGCAGATACGCAGTATTTT
TRBJ2-7	TRBV27	.	.	CASSLEGVGNEQYF	TGTGCCAGCAGTTTAGAAGGGGTTGGTAACGAGCAGTACTTC
TRBJ2-7	TRBV6-2/TRBV6-3	.	few	CASSEHYEQYF	TGTGCCAGCAGTGAGCACTACGAGCAGTACTTC
TRBJ1-5	TRBV27	.	.	CASSLIGFVDHSNQPQHF	TGTGCCAGCAGTTTAATCGGGTTTGTAGACCATAGCAATCAGCCCCAGCATTTT
TRBJ2-7	TRBV7-3	TRBD1	once	CASSKTGGTGSYEQYF	TGTGCCAGCAGCAAGACAGGGGGCACGGGCTCCTACGAGCAGTACTTC
TRBJ1-2	TRBV30	.	few	CAWSLGPRGYTF	TGTGCCTGGAGTTTGGGTCCAAGAGGCTACACCTTC
TRBJ1-5	TRBV28	.	.	CASRIKGVPQHF	TGTGCCAGCAGAATAAAGGGGGTGCCCCAGCATTTT
TRBJ2-5	TRBV11-2	.	.	CASSLVAFQGSQTQYF	TGTGCCAGCAGCTTAGTAGCTTTTCAGGGCAGTCAGACCCAGTACTTC
TRBJ2-2	TRBV20-1	.	.	CSARDPRLLNTGELFF	TGCAGTGCTAGAGATCCCCGACTCCTGAACACCGGGGAGCTGTTTTTT
TRBJ2-5	TRBV30	.	.	CAWSVRGETQYF	TGTGCCTGGAGTGTACGGGGAGAGACCCAGTACTTC
TRBJ1-6	TRBV20-1	TRBD1	.	CSASGSTGANSPLHF	TGCAGTGCTAGTGGGTCGACAGGGGCCAATTCACCCCTCCACTTT